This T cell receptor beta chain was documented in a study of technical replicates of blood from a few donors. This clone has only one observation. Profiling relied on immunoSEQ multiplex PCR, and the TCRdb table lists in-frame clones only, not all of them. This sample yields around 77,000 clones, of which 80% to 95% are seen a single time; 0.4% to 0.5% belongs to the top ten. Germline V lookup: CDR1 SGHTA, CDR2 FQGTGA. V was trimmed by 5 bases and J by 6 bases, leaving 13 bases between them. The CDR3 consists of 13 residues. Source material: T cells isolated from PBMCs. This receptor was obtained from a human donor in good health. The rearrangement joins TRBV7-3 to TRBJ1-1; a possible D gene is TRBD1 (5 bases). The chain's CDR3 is CASSRRDFAEAFF. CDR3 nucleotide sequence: TGTGCCAGCAGCCGCAGGGATTTCGCTGAAGCTTTCTTT.